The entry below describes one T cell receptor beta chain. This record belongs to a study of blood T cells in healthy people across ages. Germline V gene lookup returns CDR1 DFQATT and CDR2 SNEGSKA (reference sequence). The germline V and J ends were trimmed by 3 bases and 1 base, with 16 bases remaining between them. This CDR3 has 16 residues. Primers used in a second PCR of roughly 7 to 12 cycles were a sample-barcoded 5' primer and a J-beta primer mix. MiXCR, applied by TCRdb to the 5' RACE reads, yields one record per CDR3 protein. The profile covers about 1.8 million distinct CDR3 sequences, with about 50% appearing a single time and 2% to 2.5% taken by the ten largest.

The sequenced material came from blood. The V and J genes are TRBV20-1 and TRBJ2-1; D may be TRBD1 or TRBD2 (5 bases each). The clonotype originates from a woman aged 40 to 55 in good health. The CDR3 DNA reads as TGCAGTGCTAGTCTTGCGTCTGGGGGATCCTACAATGAGCAGTTCTTC. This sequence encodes CSASLASGGSYNEQFF.